This is a list of T cell receptor beta chains from one sample in a study of blood T cell repertoires in COVID-19. Assay: immunoSEQ multiplex PCR; the TCRdb copy retains only in-frame clones and omits some. Found here are some 240,000 clones, more than 65% of them singletons; the top ten hold 9.7%. The sequenced material came from peripheral blood. The receptors here all came from a man in his fifties with active or convalescent COVID-19. Both conserved end residues are part of each CDR3. A D gene is named only where the DNA matches it firmly. A clone size is listed for some rows: how often the clone was seen (once, few, many), or a class if it is expanded.

J gene,clone size,V gene,D gene,CDR3 protein,CDR3 DNA
TRBJ2-3,NA,TRBV3-1/TRBV3-2,NA,CASSQVRGAGYTQYF,TGTGCCAGCAGCCAAGTACGGGGGGCCGGGTATACGCAGTATTTT
TRBJ1-3,NA,TRBV28,NA,CASSPPGIPSGNTIYF,TGTGCCAGCAGTCCCCCCGGGATCCCCTCTGGAAACACCATATATTTT
TRBJ1-2,NA,TRBV28,NA,CASSSRTEGDSGYTF,TGTGCCAGCAGTTCCCGGACAGAAGGGGATTCTGGCTACACCTTC
TRBJ1-1,NA,TRBV19,NA,CASSIQGLYTEAFF,TGTGCCAGTAGTATCCAGGGTTTGTACACTGAAGCTTTCTTT
TRBJ2-5,NA,TRBV6-2/TRBV6-3,TRBD1,CASSYSRLRGRETQYF,TGTGCCAGCAGTTACTCGAGGCTCAGGGGGCGGGAGACCCAGTACTTC
TRBJ2-7,NA,TRBV5-6,TRBD1,CASSLRVVGQGGSYEQYF,TGTGCCAGCAGCTTGCGCGTGGTAGGACAGGGGGGCTCCTACGAGCAGTACTTC
TRBJ2-7,NA,TRBV6-5,TRBD1,CASSSPGQGAYEQYF,TGTGCCAGCAGTTCCCCGGGACAGGGGGCCTACGAGCAGTACTTC
TRBJ2-7,NA,TRBV7-9,TRBD2,CASSSGLADPYEQYF,TGTGCCAGCAGCTCCGGACTAGCGGACCCCTACGAGCAGTACTTC
TRBJ2-2,NA,TRBV7-9,TRBD1,CASSLDRGGGAGELFF,TGTGCCAGCAGCCTCGACAGGGGGGGTGGCGCCGGGGAGCTGTTTTTT
TRBJ2-7,NA,TRBV4-1,TRBD2,CASSQPSLAGEIHEQYF,TGCGCCAGCAGCCAACCGTCACTAGCGGGAGAAATACACGAGCAGTACTTC
TRBJ1-2,few,TRBV7-2,NA,CASSLAGGDYGYTF,TGTGCCAGCAGCTTAGCGGGGGGAGACTATGGCTACACCTTC
TRBJ2-1,NA,TRBV3-1/TRBV3-2,TRBD2,CASSQGLAGGPDEQFF,TGTGCCAGCAGCCAAGGACTAGCGGGGGGGCCCGATGAGCAGTTCTTC
TRBJ2-5,NA,TRBV5-1,NA,CASSFGGNPQVSQYF,TGCGCCAGCAGCTTTGGGGGGAACCCGCAAGTGTCCCAGTACTTC
TRBJ2-3,NA,TRBV4-1,NA,CASSRGGTDTQYF,TGCGCCAGCAGCCGGGGGGGCACAGATACGCAGTATTTT
TRBJ1-2,many,TRBV28,NA,CASSLRAARGHYGYTF,TGTGCCAGCAGTTTACGGGCGGCCAGAGGGCACTATGGCTACACCTTC
TRBJ2-2,NA,TRBV6-5,NA,CASSRAGNTGELFF,TGTGCCAGCAGTCGAGCAGGGAACACCGGGGAGCTGTTTTTT
TRBJ2-3,NA,TRBV5-1,TRBD2,CASSLGTSGSTDTQYF,TGCGCCAGCAGCTTGGGGACTAGCGGTAGCACAGATACGCAGTATTTT